These T cell receptor beta chains were read from a single sample in a study of shared clonotypes between healthy human individuals. Measured with immunoSEQ multiplex PCR; TCRdb has only the in-frame clones, and not every one. Among about 2.4 million clones listed, approximately 93% were seen once. The sequenced sample consisted of naive CD4+ T cells from PBMCs. The receptor set was obtained from a young man in good health. Some clones in this sample may be carry-over from other donors' samples. CDR3s include the opening cysteine and the closing phenylalanine or tryptophan. The D gene is left open where the match is weak. Not every row has a clone size; where given, it reads once, few, many or a size class.

TGTGCCAGCAGTCTCGACAGGGAAGGGACTGAAGCTTTCTTT CASSLDREGTEAFF . TRBJ1-1 TRBD1 TRBV27
TGTGCCAGCAGGACCGAATATAATTCACCCCTCCACTTT CASRTEYNSPLHF once TRBJ1-6 . TRBV6-1
TGCAGCGTTGACGGGGGGCACACCGGGGAGCTGTTTTTT CSVDGGHTGELFF . TRBJ2-2 . TRBV29-1
TGTGCCTGGAGATACAGTACAGGGAACTATGGCTACACCTTC CAWRYSTGNYGYTF . TRBJ1-2 . TRBV30
TGTGCCAGCAGCCACCAGGGTTTAGGCCCTGGGGCCAACGTCCTGACTTTC CASSHQGLGPGANVLTF . TRBJ2-6 . TRBV6-4
TGTGCCAGCAGGATCGCCAGCGGGAGCTACAATGAGCAGTTCTTC CASRIASGSYNEQFF . TRBJ2-1 TRBD2 TRBV7-2
TGTGCCAGTAGTGGCCGCGGGAGGGCCCCGAACACCGGGGAGCTGTTTTTT CASSGRGRAPNTGELFF . TRBJ2-2 TRBD2 TRBV19
TGTGCCAGCAGTCCTCTCCTAGCGGGATTGGCCAAAAACATTCAGTACTTC CASSPLLAGLAKNIQYF . TRBJ2-4 TRBD2 TRBV28
TGTGCCTGGGAAAAACGTTCGGGGCTTCCCGGAGTGCAGTACTTC CAWEKRSGLPGVQYF . TRBJ2-7 . TRBV30
TGTGCCAGCAGCGTTCGACTAGCGGGGAGTAATGAGCAGTTCTTC CASSVRLAGSNEQFF . TRBJ2-1 TRBD2 TRBV9
TGTGCCAGCAGCGGTGGGACTAGCGGGAGTTACGAGCAGTACTTC CASSGGTSGSYEQYF . TRBJ2-7 TRBD2 TRBV2
TGTGCCAGCAGCTCGGATAAAAGGACAGGGGGATCTAATTCACCCCTCCACTTT CASSSDKRTGGSNSPLHF . TRBJ1-6 TRBD1 TRBV7-9
TGTGCCAGCAGCCCCCAAGGGGATGGCTACACCTTC CASSPQGDGYTF . TRBJ1-2 . TRBV7-3
TGTGCCAGCACGAGAACCTCACAGGGGAGGGCCAAAAACATTCAGTACTTC CASTRTSQGRAKNIQYF . TRBJ2-4 . TRBV27
TGTGCCAGCAGCCTGGGGACTAGCGGAGGGGAGCAGTACTTC CASSLGTSGGEQYF . TRBJ2-7 TRBD2 TRBV7-3
TGTGCCAGCAGCTTAGGGAACCCCTCTGGAAACACCATATATTTT CASSLGNPSGNTIYF once TRBJ1-3 . TRBV7-2
TGCAGCGTTGAAGATCCCCGCAGGCCTAGAAACTATGGCTACACCTTC CSVEDPRRPRNYGYTF . TRBJ1-2 . TRBV29-1
TGCAGCGTTGAAATATCAAGGGGTACGCAGTATTTT CSVEISRGTQYF . TRBJ2-3 . TRBV29-1
TGTGCCAGCAGCTTGGGGCTCGGGGACGCAGATACGCAGTATTTT CASSLGLGDADTQYF once TRBJ2-3 . TRBV7-9
TGTGCCAGCAGCGCACTTCTTTCCGTGCAGGGGCCGAACACCGGGGAGCTGTTTTTT CASSALLSVQGPNTGELFF once TRBJ2-2 . TRBV21-1
TGTGCCAGCAGTTCGACAGGGGGTAACTATGGCTACACCTTC CASSSTGGNYGYTF . TRBJ1-2 TRBD1 TRBV2
TGTGCCAGCTCACCACTCGCAGGCGGGACTGAAGCTTTCTTT CASSPLAGGTEAFF . TRBJ1-1 . TRBV18
TGTGCCAGCTCACCAATTGCCGGGAACGAGCAGTACTTC CASSPIAGNEQYF . TRBJ2-7 . TRBV18
TGTGCCAGCAGGGCTTCGGACAGTAGCTCCTACGAGCAGTACTTC CASRASDSSSYEQYF . TRBJ2-7 . TRBV6-5
TGTGCCAGCAGCGCCACCCCTGGGGGTCACTCCTACGAGCAGTACTTC CASSATPGGHSYEQYF . TRBJ2-7 . TRBV9
TGTGCCAGCAGCCCAGGGTATGGCTACACCTTC CASSPGYGYTF . TRBJ1-2 . TRBV7-9
TGTGCCACCAGCAGAGATCCGGGACAGGGTTCTTGGGAAAAACTGTTTTTT CATSRDPGQGSWEKLFF . TRBJ1-4 TRBD1 TRBV15
TGTGCCAGCAGCCCAGCCGGACAGGTCGGTCGCGAAAAACTGTTTTTT CASSPAGQVGREKLFF . TRBJ1-4 TRBD1 TRBV5-6